This T cell receptor (beta chain) appears in the sequencing data of a study of response to subunit inactivated influenza vaccine. Study results and caveats: It was suggested by the authors that few new T cells are recruited by each seasonal influenza vaccination.

A single record per CDR3 protein comes from TCRdb applying MiXCR to the RT-PCR reads. The repertoire holds around 750,000 distinct CDR3 sequences, 21% seen once, with around 9.6% in the top ten. CDR1 and CDR2 from the germline V gene are MNHEY and SMNVEV (reference sequence). V was shortened by 3 bases and J by 4 bases, with 15 bases between the two germline ends. The CDR3 has 16 amino acids. As to this clonotype: Its target is not known.

The clonotype comes from a man over 45 who received an inactivated influenza vaccine. The specimen comprised PBMCs from blood, sampled around 5 days after vaccination. The chain couples TRBV27 to TRBJ2-2; tentative D call: TRBD2 (5 bases). CDR3 loop: CASSFLAHMGTGELFF. The CDR3 DNA is TGTGCCAGCAGTTTCCTAGCCCACATGGGCACCGGGGAGCTGTTTTTT.